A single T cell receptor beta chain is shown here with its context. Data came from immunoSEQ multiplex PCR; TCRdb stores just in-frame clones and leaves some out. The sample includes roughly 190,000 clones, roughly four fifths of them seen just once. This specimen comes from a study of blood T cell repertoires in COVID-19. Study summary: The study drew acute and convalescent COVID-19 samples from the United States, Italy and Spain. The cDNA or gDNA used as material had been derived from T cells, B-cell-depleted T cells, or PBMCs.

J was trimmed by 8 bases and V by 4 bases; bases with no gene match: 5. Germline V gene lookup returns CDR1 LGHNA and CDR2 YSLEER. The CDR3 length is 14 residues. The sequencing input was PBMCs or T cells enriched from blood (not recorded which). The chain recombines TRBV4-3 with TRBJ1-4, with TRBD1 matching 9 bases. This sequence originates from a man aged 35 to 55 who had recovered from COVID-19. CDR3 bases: TGCGCCAGCAGCCCGGGACAGGGAAGCGAAAAACTGTTTTTT. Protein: CASSPGQGSEKLFF.